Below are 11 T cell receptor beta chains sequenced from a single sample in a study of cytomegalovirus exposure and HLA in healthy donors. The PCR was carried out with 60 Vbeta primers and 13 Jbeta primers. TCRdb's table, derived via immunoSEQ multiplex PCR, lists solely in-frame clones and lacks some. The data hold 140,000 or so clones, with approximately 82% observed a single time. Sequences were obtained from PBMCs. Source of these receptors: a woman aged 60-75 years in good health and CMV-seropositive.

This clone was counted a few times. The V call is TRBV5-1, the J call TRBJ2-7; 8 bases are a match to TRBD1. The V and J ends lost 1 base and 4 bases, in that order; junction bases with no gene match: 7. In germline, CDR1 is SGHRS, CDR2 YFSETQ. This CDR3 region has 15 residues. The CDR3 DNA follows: TGCGCCAGCAGCTTGTATTCGGGACAGGTTTACGAGCAGTACTTC. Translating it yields CASSLYSGQVYEQYF.

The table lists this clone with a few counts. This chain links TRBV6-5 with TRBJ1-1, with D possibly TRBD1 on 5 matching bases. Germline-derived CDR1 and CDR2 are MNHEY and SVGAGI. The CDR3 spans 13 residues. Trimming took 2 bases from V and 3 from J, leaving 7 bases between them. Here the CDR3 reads CASSYGADTEAFF. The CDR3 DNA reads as TGTGCCAGCAGTTACGGGGCTGACACTGAAGCTTTCTTT.

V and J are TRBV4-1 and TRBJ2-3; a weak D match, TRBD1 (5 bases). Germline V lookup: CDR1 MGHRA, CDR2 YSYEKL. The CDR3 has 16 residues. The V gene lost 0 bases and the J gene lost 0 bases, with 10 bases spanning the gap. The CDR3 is CASSQDPRGSTDTQYF. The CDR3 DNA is TGCGCCAGCAGCCAAGATCCTAGGGGAAGCACAGATACGCAGTATTTT.

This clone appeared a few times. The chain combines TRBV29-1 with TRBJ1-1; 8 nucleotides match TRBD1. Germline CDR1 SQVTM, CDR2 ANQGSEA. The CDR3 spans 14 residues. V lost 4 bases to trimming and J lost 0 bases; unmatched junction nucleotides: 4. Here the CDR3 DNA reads TGCAGCGTTGTAGGGACAGGCTTGAACACTGAAGCTTTCTTT. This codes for CSVVGTGLNTEAFF.

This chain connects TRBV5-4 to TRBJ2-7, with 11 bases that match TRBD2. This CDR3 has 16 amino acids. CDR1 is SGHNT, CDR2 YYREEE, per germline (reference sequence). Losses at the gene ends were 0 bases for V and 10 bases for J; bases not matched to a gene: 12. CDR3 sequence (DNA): TGTGCCAGCAGCTTGGGGGTAACGGGACTAGCGGAGCCTCAGTACTTC. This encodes CASSLGVTGLAEPQYF.

Written as DNA, the CDR3 is TGCGCCAGCAGCTTGACCGGGACAGCAAATGAAAAACTGTTTTTT. Translation: CASSLTGTANEKLFF. The gene calls are TRBV5-1 and TRBJ1-4; TRBD1 aligns across 7 bases. Germline CDR1 and CDR2: SGHRS and YFSETQ. The CDR3 length is 15 residues. V gave up 1 base and J gave up 5 bases; unmatched junction bases: 5.

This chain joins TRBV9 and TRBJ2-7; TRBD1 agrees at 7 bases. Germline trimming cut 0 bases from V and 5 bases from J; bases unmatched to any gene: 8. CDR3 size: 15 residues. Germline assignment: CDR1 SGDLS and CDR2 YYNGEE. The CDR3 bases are TGTGCCAGCAGCGTAGCTTGGACAGGCCGCGACGAGCAGTACTTC. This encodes CASSVAWTGRDEQYF.

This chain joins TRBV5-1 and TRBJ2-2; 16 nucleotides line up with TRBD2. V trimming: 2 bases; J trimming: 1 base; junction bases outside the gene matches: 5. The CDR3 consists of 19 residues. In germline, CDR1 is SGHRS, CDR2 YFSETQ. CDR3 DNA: TGCGCCAGCAGCTTTCCGGGACTAGCGGGAGGGCTGAACACCGGGGAGCTGTTTTTT. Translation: CASSFPGLAGGLNTGELFF.

CDR3 loop: CASSFPGVQETQYF. For the CDR3, the DNA is TGTGCCAGCAGCTTCCCAGGGGTACAAGAGACCCAGTACTTC. The genes are TRBV7-9 and TRBJ2-5; D is possibly TRBD1 (6 bases). Germline CDR1 and CDR2: SEHNR and FQNEAQ (reference sequence). The CDR3 extends over 14 amino acids. V was cut by 3 bases and J by 2 bases, with 10 bases left in between.

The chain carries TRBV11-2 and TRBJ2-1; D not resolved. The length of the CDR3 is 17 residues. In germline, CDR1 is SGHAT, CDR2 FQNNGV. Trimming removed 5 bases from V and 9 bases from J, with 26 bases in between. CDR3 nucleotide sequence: TGTGCCAGCAGCCTCCTCCATTCCCTCGGCAGGCAGACTGAGCAGTTCTTC. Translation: CASSLLHSLGRQTEQFF.

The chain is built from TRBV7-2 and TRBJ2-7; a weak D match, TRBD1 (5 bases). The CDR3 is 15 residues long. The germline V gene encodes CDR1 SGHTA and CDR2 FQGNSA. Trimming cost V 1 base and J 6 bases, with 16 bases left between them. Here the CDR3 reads CASSLGTPGWLEQYF. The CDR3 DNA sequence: TGTGCCAGCAGCTTAGGGACCCCAGGGTGGCTCGAGCAGTACTTC.